These 18 T cell receptor beta chains share one sample of origin, sequenced in a study of T cell responses to AZD1222 COVID-19 vaccine. The data were produced by immunoSEQ multiplex PCR, yet TCRdb's version contains in-frame clones alone and is incomplete. The table records 90,000 to 110,000 clones, 85% to 90% of them present only once. This specimen was peripheral blood, taken on day 0 of AZD1222 vaccination. The receptors originated from an adult in good health.

The chain carries TRBV19 and TRBJ2-3; possibly TRBD1 or TRBD2 for D (5 bases each). The germline V gene encodes CDR1 LNHDA and CDR2 SQIVND (reference sequence). V lost 5 bases to trimming and J lost 8 bases, with 17 bases between them. CDR3 length: 14 residues. CDR3 protein: CASSPRGSPGTQYF. For the CDR3, the DNA is TGTGCCAGTAGTCCGAGGGGCTCGCCCGGTACGCAGTATTTT.

The rearrangement links TRBV27 to TRBJ1-3, with D tentatively TRBD1 (5 bases). Germline assignment: CDR1 MNHEY and CDR2 SMNVEV (reference sequence). V lost 3 bases, J lost 0 bases, and 15 bases lay in between. The length of the CDR3 is 17 residues. As DNA, the CDR3 is TGTGCCAGCAGTTTGTTCCCGGGGACTTACTCTGGAAACACCATATATTTT. It is translated as CASSLFPGTYSGNTIYF.

The chain couples TRBV10-3 to TRBJ2-7; 10 bases align to TRBD1. Germline loops: CDR1 ENHRY, CDR2 SYGVKD. The V gene end was trimmed by 6 bases and the J gene end by 3 bases; junction bases not matched to a gene: 5. This CDR3 is built from 14 residues. CDR3 in amino acids: CAIRTTGGDYEQYF. CDR3 nucleotide sequence: TGTGCCATCAGGACGACAGGGGGCGACTACGAGCAGTACTTC.

The chain employs TRBV28 and TRBJ1-6, with D possibly TRBD1 on 6 matching bases. Germline CDR1 MDHEN, CDR2 SYDVKM. The CDR3 runs to 14 residues. V lost 6 bases and J 6 bases, leaving 12 bases between the germline ends. The CDR3 sequence is CASRRTVVNSPLHF. The CDR3 nucleotides read TGTGCCAGCAGGCGGACAGTCGTTAATTCACCCCTCCACTTT.

V is TRBV4-2 and J is TRBJ1-4; D remains ambiguous. The CDR3 has 16 residues. The germline V gene has CDR1 LGHNA and CDR2 YNFKEQ. V shed 1 base and J shed 2 bases, with 11 bases lying between them. CDR3 loop: CASSQAGLGTNEKLFF. CDR3 coding DNA: TGTGCCAGCAGCCAAGCCGGGCTGGGCACTAATGAAAAACTGTTTTTT.

This sequence joins TRBV10-3 and TRBJ2-7; D might be TRBD2 (6 bases). CDR1 is ENHRY and CDR2 is SYGVKD in the germline V gene. V lost 3 bases to trimming and J lost 3 bases, with 12 bases between them. This CDR3 contains 14 residues. CDR3 in amino acids: CAISEGQGGYEQYF. In DNA, the CDR3 is TGTGCCATCAGTGAAGGGCAGGGAGGCTACGAGCAGTACTTC.

The rearrangement uses TRBV6-2 or TRBV6-3 and TRBJ2-6; D ambiguous. This CDR3 is 15 amino acids long. Germline V lookup: CDR1 MNHEY, CDR2 SVGEGT. Deletions cut 2 bases from V and 2 bases from J, with 7 bases between. This CDR3 is CASSYRSAGANVLTF. The CDR3 DNA sequence: TGTGCCAGCAGTTACCGATCCGCTGGGGCCAACGTCCTGACTTTC.

This rearrangement joins TRBV29-1 to TRBJ1-5; D not resolved. Trimming cost V 3 bases and J 4 bases, with 10 bases left between them. Germline lookup yields CDR1 SQVTM and CDR2 ANQGSEA. The CDR3 is 13 residues long. DNA for the CDR3: TGCAGCGTTGAGGGCGGCGAAAATCAGCCCCAGCATTTT. Translated: CSVEGGENQPQHF.

This chain connects TRBV19 to TRBJ2-1, with 16 bases identical to TRBD2. The CDR3 loop spans 17 amino acids. J lost 7 bases, V lost 6 bases, and 9 bases had no gene match. CDR1 and CDR2 from the germline V gene are LNHDA and SQIVND (reference sequence). Here the CDR3 reads CASRIPGLAGGANEQFF. CDR3 sequence (DNA): TGTGCCAGTAGGATCCCGGGACTAGCGGGAGGGGCGAATGAGCAGTTCTTC.

This chain uses TRBV11-3 with TRBJ2-2, with D possibly being TRBD1 or TRBD2 (5 bases each). The germline V and J ends were trimmed by 5 bases and 7 bases, with 14 bases remaining between them. CDR1 and CDR2 (germline): SGHNT, YENEEA. The CDR3 has 14 residues. This CDR3 is CASSQIEGFGELFF. The CDR3 DNA reads TGTGCCAGCAGCCAGATCGAGGGGTTCGGGGAGCTGTTTTTT.

Notes on this clone: Other DNA sequences of this sample code for an identical CDR3. The rearrangement joins TRBV20-1 to TRBJ1-2; no clear D. The germline V gene encodes CDR1 DFQATT and CDR2 SNEGSKA (reference sequence). The CDR3 is made up of 11 amino acids. V was clipped by 2 bases and J by 4 bases, with 5 bases between them. CDR3 nucleotides: TGCAGTGCTAGACTCGTCTATGGCTACACCTTC. Its protein is CSARLVYGYTF.

V gene TRBV28 combines with J gene TRBJ2-4; D is undetermined. With 3 bases removed from V and 0 bases from J, the gap between germline ends came to 9 bases. The germline gives CDR1 MDHEN, CDR2 SYDVKM. The CDR3 covers 15 residues. The CDR3 protein is CASSFRGSAKNIQYF. The CDR3 nucleotides are TGTGCCAGCAGTTTCAGAGGCTCAGCCAAAAACATTCAGTACTTC.

The chain has TRBV28 and TRBJ1-1; D is undetermined. Germline V gene lookup returns CDR1 MDHEN and CDR2 SYDVKM. V lost 4 bases and J lost 6, with 6 bases in between. The CDR3 spans 11 residues. CDR3 sequence: CASSSYAEAFF. The CDR3 DNA reads as TGTGCCAGCAGTTCCTACGCTGAAGCTTTCTTT.

The V gene is TRBV6-2 or TRBV6-3, the J gene TRBJ2-7; 13 nucleotides align to TRBD2. Germline CDR1 reads MNHEY; CDR2 reads SVGEGT. The trim removed 1 base at V and 7 bases at J, leaving 10 bases unmatched. The CDR3 is 17 amino acids. DNA of the CDR3: TGTGCCAGCAGTTACTACATCCGGACTAGCGGGAGTGGAGAGCAGTACTTC. It is translated as CASSYYIRTSGSGEQYF.

A single count supports this clone. This chain links TRBV29-1 with TRBJ1-3; D is uncertain. The CDR3 loop spans 12 amino acids. Trimming removed 1 base at V and 2 bases at J, with 3 bases between. CDR1 SQVTM and CDR2 ANQGSEA come from the germline V gene. Here the CDR3 reads CSVEVTGNTIYF. The CDR3 DNA follows: TGCAGCGTTGAAGTCACTGGAAACACCATATATTTT.

V usage is TRBV7-9 and J usage is TRBJ2-6; TRBD1 matches 8 bases. Germline V lookup: CDR1 SEHNR, CDR2 FQNEAQ (reference sequence). V gave up 1 base and J gave up 0 bases; unmatched junction bases: 8. This CDR3 is built from 19 residues. CDR3 sequence reads: CASSLEFKQGDSGANVLTF. CDR3 nucleotide sequence: TGTGCCAGCAGCTTAGAGTTTAAACAGGGGGACTCTGGGGCCAACGTCCTGACTTTC. The whole variable domain, remainder taken from reference TRBV7-9 and TRBJ2-6, is DTGVSQNPRHKITKRGQNVTFRCDPISEHNRLYWYRQTLGQGPEFLTYFQNEAQLEKSRLLSDRFSAERPKGSFSTLEIQRTEQGDSAMYLCASSLEFKQGDSGANVLTFGAGSRLTVL.

The genes are TRBV19 and TRBJ2-2; TRBD1 is a possible D gene (6 bases). V was clipped by 5 bases and J by 4 bases, with 8 bases between them. CDR3 length equals 13 residues. Germline V gene sequence: CDR1 LNHDA, CDR2 SQIVND (reference sequence). CDR3 sequence (DNA): TGTGCCAGTAGTGTACAGGGCACCGGGGAGCTGTTTTTT. It specifies CASSVQGTGELFF.

V gene TRBV28 combines with J gene TRBJ2-7; no firm D call. V was shortened by 7 bases and J by 2 bases, with 9 bases between the two germline ends. This CDR3 is 12 amino acids long. CDR1 is MDHEN and CDR2 is SYDVKM in the germline V gene. The CDR3 sequence is CASIGSTYEQYF. The CDR3 nucleotides are TGTGCCAGCATTGGCTCAACCTACGAGCAGTACTTC.